This T cell receptor (beta chain) appears in the sequencing data of a study of vaccination and CD4 T cells after COVID-19. CDR3 size: 14 residues. Per germline, CDR1 DFQATT and CDR2 SNEGSKA (reference sequence). The germline V and J ends were trimmed by 4 bases and 2 bases, with 14 bases remaining between them. This clonotype has just a few counts. Antigen: not known. The Oncomine TCR Beta short-read assay was what sequenced the DNA obtained from cultured CD4+ T cells. Genomic DNA from cultured CD4+ T cells was extracted. A single record per CDR3 protein comes from TCRdb applying MiXCR to the PCR reads. The top ten clones hold roughly an eighth of a sample with under 10,000 distinct CDR3 sequences, roughly 30% of them seen once. Documented treatment: approximately 10-day PBMC culture with coronavirus spike peptide pools or control peptides (ViraFEST assay). CD4+ T-cell collection from the unexposed donor predated the COVID-19 pandemic (2011-2018).

Sequenced: CD4+ T cells from blood, cultured in vitro. The sequence was obtained from a human donor in good health. The chain recombines TRBV20-1 with TRBJ1-1; D not certain. The CDR3 nucleotides read TGCAGTGCTAAAGGGATCATAGTAAACACTGAAGCTTTCTTT. Its protein is CSAKGIIVNTEAFF.